This paragraph covers one T cell receptor (beta chain) sequence. The CDR3 is made up of 13 amino acids. The V gene end was trimmed by 6 bases and the J gene end by 2 bases; junction bases not matched to a gene: 4. The data stem from a study of blood T cell repertoires in COVID-19. Overall study: COVID-19 samples collected from the United States, Italy and Spain covered acute and convalescent phases. PBMCs, B-cell-depleted T cells, or T cells were the source of the cDNA or gDNA that made up the material.

Original processing notes: Reference gene primer amplification gave nucleated cell count estimates. Libraries were prepared by immunoSEQ multiplex PCR; TCRdb keeps only in-frame clonotypes and omits some of them. V, J and clone size derive from that table, while D and trimming were established from the DNA sequence. The sample records approximately 200,000 clones, approximately 85% being singletons. The sequence came from a human donor with active or convalescent COVID-19. The donor label of this sample is uncertain. Sequenced: peripheral blood. The chain uses TRBV12-3 or TRBV12-4 and TRBJ2-7, with 7 bases lining up with TRBD2. Here the CDR3 reads CASSDGLAYEQYF. CDR3 coding DNA: TGTGCCAGCAGCGATGGACTAGCCTACGAGCAGTACTTC.